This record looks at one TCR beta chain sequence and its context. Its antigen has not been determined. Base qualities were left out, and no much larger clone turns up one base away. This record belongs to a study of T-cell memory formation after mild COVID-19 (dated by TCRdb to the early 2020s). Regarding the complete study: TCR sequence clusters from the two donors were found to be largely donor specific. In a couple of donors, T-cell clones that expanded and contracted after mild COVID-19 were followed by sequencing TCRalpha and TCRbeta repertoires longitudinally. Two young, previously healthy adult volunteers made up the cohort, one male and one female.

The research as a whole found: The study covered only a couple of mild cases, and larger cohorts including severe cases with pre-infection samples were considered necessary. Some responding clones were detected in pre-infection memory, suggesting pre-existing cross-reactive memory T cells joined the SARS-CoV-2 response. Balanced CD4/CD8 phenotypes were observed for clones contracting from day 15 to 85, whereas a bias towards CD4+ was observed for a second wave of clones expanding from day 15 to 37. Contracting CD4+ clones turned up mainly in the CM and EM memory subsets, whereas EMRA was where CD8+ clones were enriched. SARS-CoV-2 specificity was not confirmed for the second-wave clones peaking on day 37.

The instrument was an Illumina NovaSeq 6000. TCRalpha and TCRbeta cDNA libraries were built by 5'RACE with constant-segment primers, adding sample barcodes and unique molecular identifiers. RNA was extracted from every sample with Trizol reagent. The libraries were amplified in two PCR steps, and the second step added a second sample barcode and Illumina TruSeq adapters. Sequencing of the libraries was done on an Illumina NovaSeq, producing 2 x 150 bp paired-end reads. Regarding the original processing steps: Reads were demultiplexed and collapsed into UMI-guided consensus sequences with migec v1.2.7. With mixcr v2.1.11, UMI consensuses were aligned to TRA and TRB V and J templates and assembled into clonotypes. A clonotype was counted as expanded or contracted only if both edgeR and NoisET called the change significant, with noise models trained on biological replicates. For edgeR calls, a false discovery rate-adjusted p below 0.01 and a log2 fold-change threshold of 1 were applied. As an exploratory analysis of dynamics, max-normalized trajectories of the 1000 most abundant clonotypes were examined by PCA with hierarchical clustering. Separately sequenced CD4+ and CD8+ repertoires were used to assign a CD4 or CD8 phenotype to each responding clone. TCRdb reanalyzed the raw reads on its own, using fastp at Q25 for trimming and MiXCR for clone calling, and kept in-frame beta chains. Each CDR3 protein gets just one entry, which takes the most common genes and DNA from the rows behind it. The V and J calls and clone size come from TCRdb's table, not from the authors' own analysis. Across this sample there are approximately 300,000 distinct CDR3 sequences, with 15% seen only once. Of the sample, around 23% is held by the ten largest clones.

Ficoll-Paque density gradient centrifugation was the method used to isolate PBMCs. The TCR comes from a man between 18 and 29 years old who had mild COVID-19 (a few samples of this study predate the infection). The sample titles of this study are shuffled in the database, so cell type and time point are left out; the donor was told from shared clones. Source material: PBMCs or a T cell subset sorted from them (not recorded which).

The CDR3 reads as follows: CSATEQGTYGYTF. The DNA reads TGCAGTGCTACCGAACAGGGAACCTATGGCTACACCTTC. The sequence links TRBV20-1 to TRBJ1-2; TRBD1 is perhaps the D gene, given 6 matching bases. Per the germline V gene (reference sequence), DFQATT is the CDR1 and SNEGSKA is the CDR2. Spanning cysteine to phenylalanine, the CDR3 consists of 13 amino acids. The sequence is cut down to CDR3 DNA, 39 bases in frame from base 1. V loses 4 bases, J loses 4 bases, and the germline ends lie 13 bases apart.